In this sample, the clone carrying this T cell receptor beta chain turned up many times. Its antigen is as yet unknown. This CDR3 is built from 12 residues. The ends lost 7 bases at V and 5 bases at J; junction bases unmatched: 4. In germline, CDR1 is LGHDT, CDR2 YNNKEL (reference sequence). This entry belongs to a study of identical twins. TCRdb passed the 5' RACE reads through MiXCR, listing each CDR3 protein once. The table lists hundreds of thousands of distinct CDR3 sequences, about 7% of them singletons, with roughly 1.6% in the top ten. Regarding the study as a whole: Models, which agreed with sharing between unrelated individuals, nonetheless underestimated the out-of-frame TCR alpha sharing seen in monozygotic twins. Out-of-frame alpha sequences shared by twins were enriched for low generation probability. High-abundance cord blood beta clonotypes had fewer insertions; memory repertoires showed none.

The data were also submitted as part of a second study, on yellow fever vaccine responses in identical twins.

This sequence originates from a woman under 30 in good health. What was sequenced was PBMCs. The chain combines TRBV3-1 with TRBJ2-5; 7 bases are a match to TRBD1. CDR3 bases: TGTGCCAGCAAACAGGGGCTGGAGACCCAGTACTTC. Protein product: CASKQGLETQYF.